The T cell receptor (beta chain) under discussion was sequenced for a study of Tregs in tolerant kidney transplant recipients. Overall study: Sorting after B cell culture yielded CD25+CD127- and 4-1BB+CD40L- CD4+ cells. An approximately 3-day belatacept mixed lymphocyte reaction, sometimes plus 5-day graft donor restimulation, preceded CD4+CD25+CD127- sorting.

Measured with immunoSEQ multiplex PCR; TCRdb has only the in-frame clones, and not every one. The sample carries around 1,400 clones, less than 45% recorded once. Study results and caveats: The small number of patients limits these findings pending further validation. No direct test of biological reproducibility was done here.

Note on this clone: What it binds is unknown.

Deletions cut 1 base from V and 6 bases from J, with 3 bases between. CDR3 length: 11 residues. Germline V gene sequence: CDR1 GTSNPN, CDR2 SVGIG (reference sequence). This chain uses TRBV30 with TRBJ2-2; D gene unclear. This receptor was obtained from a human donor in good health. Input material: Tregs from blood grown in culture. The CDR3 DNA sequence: TGTGCCTGGAGTGGGTCCGGGGAGCTGTTTTTT. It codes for CAWSGSGELFF.